The clone carrying this T cell receptor beta chain was seen at least ten times. Total RNA (about 500 ng) served as template for TCR beta cDNA synthesis primed by a constant-region primer. Three nested multiplex PCR rounds, a slightly modified ARM-PCR method, built the TCR beta libraries. Use of TRBV1-TRBV30 forward primers with a C-beta reverse primer characterized the first two PCR rounds, which lasted about 10 cycles each. MiXCR, applied by TCRdb to the multiplex PCR reads, yields one record per CDR3 protein. Of 320,000 or so distinct CDR3 sequences listed, approximately 65% were seen once; the top ten hold approximately 9%. This CDR3 has 12 residues. Between the trimmed V and J ends, which lost 3 bases and 9 bases, there was a span of 11 bases. Researchers drew blood RNA from unsorted whole blood and extracted germline DNA as well. These data belong to a study of tumor-infiltrating lymphocytes in primary liver carcinoma.

This TCR was recovered from a man between 35 and 55 years old with primary liver carcinoma and hepatitis B virus infection. This chain joins TRBV12-3 or TRBV12-4 and TRBJ2-5; D gene uncertain. The sequenced sample consisted of peripheral blood. The CDR3 DNA reads TGTGCCAGCAGTTTTGTCTCGGTGGCCCAGTACTTC. This gives the protein CASSFVSVAQYF.